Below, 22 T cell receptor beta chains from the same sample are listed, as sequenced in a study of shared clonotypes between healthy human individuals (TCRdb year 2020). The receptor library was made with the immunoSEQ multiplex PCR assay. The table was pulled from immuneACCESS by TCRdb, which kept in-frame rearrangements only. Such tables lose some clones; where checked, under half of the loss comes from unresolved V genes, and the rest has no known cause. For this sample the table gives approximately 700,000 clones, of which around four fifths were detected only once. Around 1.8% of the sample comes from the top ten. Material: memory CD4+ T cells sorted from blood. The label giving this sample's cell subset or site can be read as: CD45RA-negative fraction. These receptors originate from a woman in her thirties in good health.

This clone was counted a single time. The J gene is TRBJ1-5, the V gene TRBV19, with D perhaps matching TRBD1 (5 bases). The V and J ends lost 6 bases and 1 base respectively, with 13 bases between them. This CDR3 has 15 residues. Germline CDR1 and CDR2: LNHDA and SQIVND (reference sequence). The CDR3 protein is CASSGQGGSNQPQHF. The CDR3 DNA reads TGTGCCAGTAGCGGCCAGGGTGGGAGCAATCAGCCCCAGCATTTT.

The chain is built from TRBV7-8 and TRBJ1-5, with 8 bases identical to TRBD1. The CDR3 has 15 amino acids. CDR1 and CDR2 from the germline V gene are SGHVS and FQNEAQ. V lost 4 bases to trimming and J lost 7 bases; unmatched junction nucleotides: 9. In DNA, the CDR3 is TGTGCCAGCAGCTCCGACAGGGGAGGTGGGCAGCCCCAGCATTTT. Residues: CASSSDRGGGQPQHF. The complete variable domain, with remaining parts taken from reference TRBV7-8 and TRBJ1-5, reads GAGVSQSPRYKVAKRGQDVALRCDPISGHVSLFWYQQALGQGPEFLTYFQNEAQLDKSGLPSDRFFAERPEGSVSTLKIQRTQQEDSAVYLCASSSDRGGGQPQHFGDGTRLSIL.

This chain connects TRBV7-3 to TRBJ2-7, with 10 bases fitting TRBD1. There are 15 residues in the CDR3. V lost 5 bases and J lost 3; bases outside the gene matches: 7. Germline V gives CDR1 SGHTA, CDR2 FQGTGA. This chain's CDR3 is CASSTPGTGVYEQYF. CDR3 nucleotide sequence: TGTGCCAGCAGCACGCCCGGGACAGGGGTCTACGAGCAGTACTTC.

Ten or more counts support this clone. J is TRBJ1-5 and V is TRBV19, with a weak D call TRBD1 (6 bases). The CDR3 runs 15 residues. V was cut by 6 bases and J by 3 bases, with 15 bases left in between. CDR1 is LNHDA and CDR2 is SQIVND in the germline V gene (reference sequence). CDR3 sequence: CASRNRDSHNQPQHF. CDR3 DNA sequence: TGTGCCAGTAGAAACAGGGACTCCCACAATCAGCCCCAGCATTTT.

The CDR3 DNA sequence: TGTGCCAGCAGCTTATTCGGCCAGGGCCGTACCGGGGAGCTGTTTTTT. It specifies CASSLFGQGRTGELFF. V usage is TRBV7-3 and J usage is TRBJ2-2, with a tentative D call TRBD1 (5 bases). Germline CDR1 and CDR2: SGHTA and FQGTGA. V was clipped by 2 bases and J by 5 bases, with 15 bases between them. The CDR3 contains 16 residues.

CDR3 residues: CASSPHRGQETQYF. The DNA of the CDR3 is TGTGCCAGCAGCCCCCACAGGGGACAAGAGACCCAGTACTTC. The chain couples TRBV7-8 to TRBJ2-5; 7 bases line up with TRBD1. Looked up from germline, CDR1 is SGHVS and CDR2 is FQNEAQ. J was trimmed by 2 bases and V by 5 bases; bases with no gene match: 5. This CDR3 contains 14 residues. The whole variable domain, filled in from reference TRBV7-8 and TRBJ2-5, reads GAGVSQSPRYKVAKRGQDVALRCDPISGHVSLFWYQQALGQGPEFLTYFQNEAQLDKSGLPSDRFFAERPEGSVSTLKIQRTQQEDSAVYLCASSPHRGQETQYFGPGTRLLVL.

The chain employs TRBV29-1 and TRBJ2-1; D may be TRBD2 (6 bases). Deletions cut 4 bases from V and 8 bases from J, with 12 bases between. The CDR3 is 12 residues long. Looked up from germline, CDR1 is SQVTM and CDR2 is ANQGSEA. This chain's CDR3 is CSVAEGRDEQFF. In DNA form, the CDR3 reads TGCAGCGTTGCGGAGGGTCGGGATGAGCAGTTCTTC.

In nucleotides, the CDR3 is TGTGCCAGCAGTTTATGGGCTAGCGGATCCTACAATGAGCAGTTCTTC. Amino acid sequence: CASSLWASGSYNEQFF. The chain carries TRBV28 and TRBJ2-1, with 7 bases that match TRBD2. The CDR3 is 16 residues long. Trimming took 0 bases from V and 1 from J; bases not matched to a gene: 3. Looked up from germline, CDR1 is MDHEN and CDR2 is SYDVKM.

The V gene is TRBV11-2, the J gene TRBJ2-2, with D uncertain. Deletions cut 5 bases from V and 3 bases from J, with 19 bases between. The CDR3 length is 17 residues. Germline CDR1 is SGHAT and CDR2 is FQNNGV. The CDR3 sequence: CASSPQPAALDTGELFF. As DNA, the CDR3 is TGTGCCAGCAGCCCCCAACCCGCGGCCTTGGACACCGGGGAGCTGTTTTTT.

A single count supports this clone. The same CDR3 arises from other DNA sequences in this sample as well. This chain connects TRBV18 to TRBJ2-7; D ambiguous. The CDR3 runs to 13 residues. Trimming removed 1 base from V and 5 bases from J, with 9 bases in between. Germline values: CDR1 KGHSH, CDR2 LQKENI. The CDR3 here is CASSPREGNEQYF. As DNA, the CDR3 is TGTGCCAGCTCACCACGGGAAGGGAACGAGCAGTACTTC.

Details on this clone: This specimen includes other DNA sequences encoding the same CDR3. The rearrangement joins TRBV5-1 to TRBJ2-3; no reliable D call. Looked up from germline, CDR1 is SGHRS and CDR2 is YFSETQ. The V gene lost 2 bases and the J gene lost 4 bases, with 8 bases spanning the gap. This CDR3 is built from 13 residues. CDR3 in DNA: TGCGCCAGCAGCTTCTTAGATCCAGATACGCAGTATTTT. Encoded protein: CASSFLDPDTQYF.

The CDR3 DNA follows: TGCGCCAGCAGTCCAGGGGACTCCTACGAGCAGTACTTC. Its translation is CASSPGDSYEQYF. The chain couples TRBV5-1 to TRBJ2-7; perhaps TRBD1 as D (6 bases). V gave up 5 bases and J gave up 0 bases, with 9 bases separating them. Germline V gives CDR1 SGHRS, CDR2 YFSETQ. The CDR3 runs to 13 residues. The whole variable domain, remainder taken from reference TRBV5-1 and TRBJ2-7, is KAGVTQTPRYLIKTRGQQVTLSCSPISGHRSVSWYQQTPGQGLQFLFEYFSETQRNKGNFPGRFSGRQFSNSRSEMNVSTLELGDSALYLCASSPGDSYEQYFGPGTRLTVT.

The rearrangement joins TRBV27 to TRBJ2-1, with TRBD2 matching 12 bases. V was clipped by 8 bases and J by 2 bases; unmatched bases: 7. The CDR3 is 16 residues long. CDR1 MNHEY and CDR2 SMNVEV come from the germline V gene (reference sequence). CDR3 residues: CASRGLAGTTYNEQFF. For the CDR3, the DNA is TGTGCCAGCCGCGGACTAGCGGGAACAACCTACAATGAGCAGTTCTTC.

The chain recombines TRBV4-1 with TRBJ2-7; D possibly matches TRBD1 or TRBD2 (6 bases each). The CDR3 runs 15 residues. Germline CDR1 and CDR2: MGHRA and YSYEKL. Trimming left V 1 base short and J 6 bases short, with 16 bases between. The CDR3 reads CASSQAGRTGAEQYF. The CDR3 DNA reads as TGCGCCAGCAGCCAAGCGGGACGGACGGGGGCCGAGCAGTACTTC.

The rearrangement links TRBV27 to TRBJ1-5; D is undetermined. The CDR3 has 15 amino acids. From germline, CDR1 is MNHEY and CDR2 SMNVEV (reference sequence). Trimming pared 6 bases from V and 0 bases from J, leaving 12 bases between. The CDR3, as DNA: TGTGCCAGCAGGCCCATTCCAAATAGCAATCAGCCCCAGCATTTT. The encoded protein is CASRPIPNSNQPQHF.

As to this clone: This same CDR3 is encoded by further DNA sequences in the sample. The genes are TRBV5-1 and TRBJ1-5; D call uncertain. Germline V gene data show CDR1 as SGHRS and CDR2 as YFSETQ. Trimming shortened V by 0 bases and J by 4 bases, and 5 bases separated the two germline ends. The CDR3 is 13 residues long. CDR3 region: CASSLGPNQPQHF. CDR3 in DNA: TGCGCCAGCAGCTTGGGTCCGAATCAGCCCCAGCATTTT. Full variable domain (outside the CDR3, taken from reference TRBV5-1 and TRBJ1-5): KAGVTQTPRYLIKTRGQQVTLSCSPISGHRSVSWYQQTPGQGLQFLFEYFSETQRNKGNFPGRFSGRQFSNSRSEMNVSTLELGDSALYLCASSLGPNQPQHFGDGTRLSIL.

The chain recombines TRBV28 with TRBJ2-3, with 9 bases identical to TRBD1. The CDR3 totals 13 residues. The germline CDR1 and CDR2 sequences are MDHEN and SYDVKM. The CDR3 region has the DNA TGTGCTGCGGACAGGGGTGGTTCAGATACGCAGTATTTT. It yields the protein CAADRGGSDTQYF.

The CDR3 loop is CASSQGPRGELFF. The CDR3 DNA sequence: TGCGCCAGCAGCCAAGGGCCTAGGGGGGAGCTGTTTTTT. This rearrangement joins TRBV4-1 to TRBJ2-2, with D unclear. V gave up 1 base and J gave up 8 bases, with 8 bases separating them. Germline V CDR1 and CDR2: MGHRA, YSYEKL. CDR3 length: 13 residues.

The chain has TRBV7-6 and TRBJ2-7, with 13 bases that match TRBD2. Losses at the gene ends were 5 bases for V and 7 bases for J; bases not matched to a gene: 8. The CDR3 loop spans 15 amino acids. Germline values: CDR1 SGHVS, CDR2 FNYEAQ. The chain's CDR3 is CASSQGLAGAGEQYF. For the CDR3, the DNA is TGTGCCAGCAGCCAAGGACTAGCGGGAGCGGGTGAGCAGTACTTC.

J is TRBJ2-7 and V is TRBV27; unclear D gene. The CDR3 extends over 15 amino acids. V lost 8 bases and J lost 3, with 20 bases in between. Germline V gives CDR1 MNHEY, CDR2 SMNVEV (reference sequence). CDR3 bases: TGTGCCAGCCGTCAACGACAAGGTCCCATCTACGAGCAGTACTTC. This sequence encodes CASRQRQGPIYEQYF.

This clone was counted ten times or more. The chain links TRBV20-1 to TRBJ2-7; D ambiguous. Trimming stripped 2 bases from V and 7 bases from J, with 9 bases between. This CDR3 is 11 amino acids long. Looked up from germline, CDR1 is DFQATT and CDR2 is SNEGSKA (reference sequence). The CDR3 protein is CSARYVWEQYF. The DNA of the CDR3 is TGCAGTGCTAGATATGTCTGGGAGCAGTACTTC.

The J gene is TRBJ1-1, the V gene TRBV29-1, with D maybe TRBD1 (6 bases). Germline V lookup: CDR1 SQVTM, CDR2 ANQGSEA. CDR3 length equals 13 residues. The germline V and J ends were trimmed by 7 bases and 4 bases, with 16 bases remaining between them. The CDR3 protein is CSATPGDRTEAFF. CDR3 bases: TGCAGCGCCACTCCAGGGGACCGCACTGAAGCTTTCTTT.